A single sample gave rise to the 32 T cell receptor beta chains below, sequenced in a study of blood T cell repertoires in COVID-19. Generated by immunoSEQ multiplex PCR, the TCRdb table keeps only in-frame clones and is missing some. The table includes roughly 200,000 clones, about four fifths detected once. Sequenced material: peripheral blood. The source is a woman in her forties with COVID-19, enrolled during active disease.

The V call is TRBV7-2, the J call TRBJ2-3; 8 nucleotides match TRBD2. J was trimmed by 6 bases and V by 2 bases; bases with no gene match: 13. CDR1 is SGHTA and CDR2 is FQGNSA in the germline V gene. This CDR3 has 17 amino acids. CDR3 coding DNA: TGTGCCAGCAGCTTACAGGGCGGGGGGAGGTTTTCGGATACGCAGTATTTT. It translates to CASSLQGGGRFSDTQYF.

The gene calls are TRBV3-1 (or the pseudogene TRBV3-2) and TRBJ1-1; unclear D gene. Trimming cost V 0 bases and J 1 base, with 9 bases left between them. The CDR3 is 15 amino acids. Germline V gene lookup returns CDR1 LGHDT and CDR2 YNNKEL (reference sequence). The CDR3 bases are TGTGCCAGCAGCCAAGAAGTTAGGAGGAACACTGAAGCTTTCTTT. It translates to CASSQEVRRNTEAFF.

This clone was recorded a few times. The chain couples TRBV11-3 to TRBJ2-3; TRBD1 matches 8 bases. This CDR3 region has 15 residues. CDR1 is SGHNT and CDR2 is YENEEA in the germline V gene. Trimming at V came to 1 base and at J to 3 bases, leaving 3 bases not matched to a gene. The DNA for the CDR3 is TGTGCCAGCAGCTTAGCCGGGACAGGTACAGATACGCAGTATTTT. It specifies CASSLAGTGTDTQYF.

The chain uses TRBV5-6 and TRBJ1-3; D call uncertain. The ends were cut back, 3 bases at V and 0 bases at J, with 16 bases in the middle. There are 17 residues in the CDR3. The V gene's germline CDR1 is SGHDT and CDR2 YYEEEE. The CDR3 region is CASSSTTLAHSGNTIYF. The DNA for the CDR3 is TGTGCCAGCAGCTCGACAACGCTAGCCCACTCTGGAAACACCATATATTTT.

V gene TRBV12-3 or TRBV12-4 combines with J gene TRBJ2-1; TRBD1 agrees at 9 bases. The CDR3 length is 13 residues. The ends lost 7 bases at V and 7 bases at J; junction bases unmatched: 5. CDR3 nucleotide sequence: TGTGCCAGCAAGGGACAGGGTGGTAATGAGCAGTTCTTC. It codes for CASKGQGGNEQFF.

The gene calls are TRBV30 and TRBJ1-3; possible D gene TRBD1, 6 bases. Trimming stripped 4 bases from V and 2 bases from J, with 12 bases between. Germline V gives CDR1 GTSNPN, CDR2 SVGIG (reference sequence). CDR3 length: 14 residues. The CDR3 DNA follows: TGTGCCTGGAACCCCGGGACAACTGGAAACACCATATATTTT. Translating gives CAWNPGTTGNTIYF.

The V gene is TRBV10-3, the J gene TRBJ1-4; D is possibly TRBD1 (6 bases). Germline CDR1 and CDR2: ENHRY and SYGVKD. The V end lost 2 bases, the J end lost 8 bases, and 15 bases lay between the germline ends. The CDR3 loop spans 15 amino acids. In DNA form, the CDR3 reads TGTGCCATCAGTGAGAGGTCAGGGGAAGGAGAAAAACTGTTTTTT. Its protein product is CAISERSGEGEKLFF.

This chain uses TRBV7-9 with TRBJ2-7, with TRBD2 matching over 15 bases. Germline V CDR1 and CDR2: SEHNR, FQNEAQ (reference sequence). With V trimmed by 0 bases and J by 3 bases, 6 bases remained unmatched. The CDR3 length is 18 residues. CDR3 DNA sequence: TGTGCCAGCAGCTTAGCGCTGGGACTAGCGGGAGGTGGCTACGAGCAGTACTTC. This translates into CASSLALGLAGGGYEQYF.

The V call is TRBV9, the J call TRBJ1-2; D possibly corresponds to TRBD1 (6 bases). The CDR3 is 13 residues long. With 2 bases removed from V and 8 bases from J, the gap between germline ends came to 13 bases. The germline CDR1 and CDR2 sequences are SGDLS and YYNGEE. DNA of the CDR3: TGTGCCAGCAGCGTCACAGGGAATGGCGGCTACACCTTC. This translates into CASSVTGNGGYTF.

This clone was recorded once. The gene calls are TRBV6-5 and TRBJ1-5; the match to TRBD1 covers 8 bases. CDR1 is MNHEY and CDR2 is SVGAGI in the germline V gene. J lost 5 bases, V lost 7 bases, and 4 bases had no gene match. The CDR3 covers 13 residues. The chain's CDR3 is CASNTGGHQPQHF. The DNA for the CDR3 is TGTGCCAGCAATACAGGGGGTCATCAGCCCCAGCATTTT.

This rearrangement joins TRBV3-1 (or the pseudogene TRBV3-2) to TRBJ2-5; 11 nucleotides line up with TRBD2. Germline trimming cut 5 bases from V and 1 base from J; bases unmatched to any gene: 3. Germline CDR1 and CDR2: LGHDT and YNNKEL (reference sequence). The CDR3 runs to 15 residues. DNA of the CDR3: TGTGCCAGCAGCGGACTAGCGGGTCTCCAAGAGACCCAGTACTTC. Translated, it gives CASSGLAGLQETQYF.

The V and J genes are TRBV7-2 and TRBJ1-1; unclear D gene. V was pared by 5 bases and J by 3 bases, with 7 bases between. CDR1 is SGHTA, CDR2 FQGNSA, per germline. The CDR3 has 12 amino acids. The CDR3 DNA reads TGTGCCAGCAGCCTACGCTACACTGAAGCTTTCTTT. Translated, it gives CASSLRYTEAFF.

V usage is TRBV12-3 or TRBV12-4 and J usage is TRBJ2-7; unclear D gene. The CDR3 has 13 residues. With 3 bases removed from V and 6 bases from J, the gap between germline ends came to 12 bases. CDR3 nucleotide sequence: TGTGCCAGCAGTTTTAGTATGCCTACCGAGCAGTACTTC. Translating it yields CASSFSMPTEQYF.

This chain joins TRBV6-5 and TRBJ1-1; 11 nucleotides match TRBD1. This CDR3 spans 15 amino acids. The germline V gene has CDR1 MNHEY and CDR2 SVGAGI. The V gene end was trimmed by 6 bases and the J gene end by 0 bases; junction bases not matched to a gene: 3. Here the CDR3 reads CASRDRGRVNTEAFF. The CDR3 nucleotides read TGTGCCAGCAGGGACAGGGGGCGCGTGAACACTGAAGCTTTCTTT.

This sequence joins TRBV6-2 or TRBV6-3 and TRBJ1-2; 7 bases line up with TRBD1. CDR3 size: 15 residues. CDR1 and CDR2 (germline): MNHEY, SVGEGT. V lost 6 bases and J lost 8; bases outside the gene matches: 15. CDR3 protein: CASRPRARDSGGYTF. The CDR3 DNA is TGTGCCAGCAGACCTAGGGCCAGGGACAGCGGAGGCTACACCTTC.

This clone was picked up a small number of times. J is TRBJ1-5 and V is TRBV6-2 or TRBV6-3, with TRBD1 identical over 9 bases. The CDR3 extends over 17 amino acids. J gave up 3 bases and V 8 bases, and 14 bases lay outside the gene matches. Germline assignment: CDR1 MNHEY and CDR2 SVGEGT. CDR3 sequence: CASGHLQGAGINQPQHF. CDR3 sequence (DNA): TGTGCCAGCGGCCACCTACAGGGGGCCGGGATCAATCAGCCCCAGCATTTT.

The chain joins TRBV6-1 to TRBJ1-3, with no clear D. Germline CDR1 reads MNHNS; CDR2 reads SASEGT. The V and J ends lost 1 base and 3 bases respectively, with 7 bases between them. CDR3 length: 14 residues. The CDR3 region has the DNA TGTGCCAGCAGTGAAGGGAGTTATGGAAACACCATATATTTT. It specifies CASSEGSYGNTIYF.

The rearrangement links TRBV20-1 to TRBJ1-5, with D perhaps TRBD1 (5 bases). Germline CDR1 is DFQATT and CDR2 is SNEGSKA (reference sequence). V was trimmed by 7 bases and J by 7 bases, leaving 11 bases between them. The CDR3 contains 11 residues. The CDR3 loop is CSVGDNQPQHF. CDR3 coding DNA: TGCAGTGTAGGGGATAACCAGCCCCAGCATTTT.

This clone was recorded once. The V call is TRBV10-2, the J call TRBJ2-1; 8 bases map to TRBD2. Germline CDR1 is WSHSY and CDR2 is SAAADI. The CDR3 is 15 residues long. V gave up 3 bases and J gave up 8 bases; unmatched junction bases: 9. This CDR3 reads CASSDLGLGDYEQFF. The CDR3 DNA is TGCGCCAGCAGTGACTTGGGACTAGGCGACTATGAGCAGTTCTTC.

The chain combines TRBV15 with TRBJ2-7; possibly TRBD2 for D (6 bases). Trimming removed 1 base at V and 3 bases at J, with 13 bases between. Germline V gene lookup returns CDR1 LNHNV and CDR2 YYDKDF (reference sequence). The CDR3 runs to 15 residues. The CDR3 nucleotides are TGTGCCACCAGCAGAGGGGGGGAGCCGGACTACGAGCAGTACTTC. Translation gives CATSRGGEPDYEQYF.

The gene calls are TRBV3-1 (or the pseudogene TRBV3-2) and TRBJ2-4; possibly TRBD2 for D (6 bases). This CDR3 has 15 amino acids. V shed 4 bases and J shed 3 bases, with 13 bases lying between them. The germline gives CDR1 LGHDT, CDR2 YNNKEL (reference sequence). The CDR3 DNA reads TGTGCCAGCAGCCCTACGACTAGTGGCAAAAACATTCAGTACTTC. Its translation is CASSPTTSGKNIQYF.

J is TRBJ2-5 and V is TRBV5-4; TRBD2 aligns across 8 bases. Germline V lookup: CDR1 SGHNT, CDR2 YYREEE (reference sequence). The CDR3 is made up of 14 amino acids. Losses at the gene ends were 0 bases for V and 3 bases for J; bases not matched to a gene: 1. The DNA of the CDR3 is TGTGCCAGCAGCTTGGTTAGCGGGGAAGAGACCCAGTACTTC. It codes for CASSLVSGEETQYF. Drawing the rest from reference TRBV5-4 and TRBJ2-5, the complete variable domain is ETGVTQSPTHLIKTRGQQVTLRCSSQSGHNTVSWYQQALGQGPQFIFQYYREEENGRGNFPPRFSGLQFPNYSSELNVNALELDDSALYLCASSLVSGEETQYFGPGTRLLVL.

This chain connects TRBV9 to TRBJ1-3; D not resolved. The germline V gene has CDR1 SGDLS and CDR2 YYNGEE. The V end lost 4 bases, the J end lost 3 bases, and 11 bases lay between the germline ends. This CDR3 spans 14 amino acids. CDR3 sequence reads: CASSPEAIGNTIYF. CDR3 in DNA: TGTGCCAGCAGCCCAGAGGCAATTGGAAACACCATATATTTT.

The V gene is TRBV3-1 (or the pseudogene TRBV3-2), the J gene TRBJ2-1; 7 bases map to TRBD1. Per the germline V gene, CDR1 is LGHDT and CDR2 is YNNKEL (reference sequence). This CDR3 is 17 amino acids long. With V trimmed by 4 bases and J by 2 bases, 11 bases remained unmatched. The CDR3 nucleotides read TGTGCCAGCAGCCCCTCGGGGACAGACCCCCCCTACAATGAGCAGTTCTTC. Translated, it gives CASSPSGTDPPYNEQFF.

The J gene is TRBJ2-2, the V gene TRBV4-2; TRBD2 is a possible D gene (5 bases). The V end was cut by 4 bases, the J end by 8 bases, with 14 bases between. CDR3 length: 14 amino acids. Per the germline V gene, CDR1 is LGHNA and CDR2 is YNFKEQ. The CDR3 nucleotides are TGTGCCAGCAGCCGCGAAAAGGGCGGGGGGGAGCTGTTTTTT. Its protein is CASSREKGGGELFF.

The rearrangement joins TRBV5-1 to TRBJ2-7, with 8 nucleotides matching TRBD2. V shed 5 bases and J 1 base; nucleotides not matched to a gene: 14. The germline CDR1 and CDR2 sequences are SGHRS and YFSETQ. The CDR3 sequence is 17 residues long. The CDR3 DNA is TGCGCCAGCAGTCGGAGCGGGAGCCCCTTAAGTTCCTACGAGCAGTACTTC. Translation gives CASSRSGSPLSSYEQYF. The whole variable domain, filled in from reference TRBV5-1 and TRBJ2-7, reads KAGVTQTPRYLIKTRGQQVTLSCSPISGHRSVSWYQQTPGQGLQFLFEYFSETQRNKGNFPGRFSGRQFSNSRSEMNVSTLELGDSALYLCASSRSGSPLSSYEQYFGPGTRLTVT.

The J gene is TRBJ2-5, the V gene TRBV19, with 13 nucleotides matching TRBD2. This CDR3 comprises 15 residues. CDR1 is LNHDA, CDR2 SQIVND, per germline (reference sequence). V shed 7 bases, J shed 5 bases, and the junction held 7 bases outside the gene matches. The CDR3 coding sequence is TGTGCCAGTAAGAGACTAGCGGGGGGCTCTGAGACCCAGTACTTC. The encoded protein is CASKRLAGGSETQYF.

This clone has more than one count but fewer than ten. The chain couples TRBV7-9 to TRBJ1-6; no clear D. V lost 2 bases, J lost 7 bases, and 15 bases lay in between. The CDR3 has 16 amino acids. The germline V gene encodes CDR1 SEHNR and CDR2 FQNEAQ (reference sequence). CDR3 coding DNA: TGTGCCAGCAGCTTATCGCGGACCCTAGCCAATTCACCCCTCCACTTT. As protein: CASSLSRTLANSPLHF.

The chain is built from TRBV4-1 and TRBJ1-6; 9 nucleotides line up with TRBD1. V lost 4 bases, J lost 1 base, and 11 bases stayed unmatched. This CDR3 is built from 19 residues. CDR1 is MGHRA, CDR2 YSYEKL, per germline. The CDR3 DNA is TGCGCCAGCAGCCCCCGGACAGGGGCCTTACTGTCCTATAATTCACCCCTCCACTTT. This gives the protein CASSPRTGALLSYNSPLHF.

V is TRBV4-1 and J is TRBJ2-7; D is undetermined. The CDR3 is 14 residues long. Trimming took 4 bases from V and 0 from J, leaving 10 bases between them. Germline CDR1 reads MGHRA; CDR2 reads YSYEKL. This CDR3 reads CASSPGGNSYEQYF. For the CDR3, the DNA is TGCGCCAGCAGCCCAGGTGGAAACTCCTACGAGCAGTACTTC.

This clone has only one observation. The V call is TRBV27, the J call TRBJ2-2; D not resolved. The CDR3 totals 16 residues. V shed 1 base and J shed 1 base, with 10 bases lying between them. The germline CDR1 and CDR2 sequences are MNHEY and SMNVEV (reference sequence). The CDR3 loop is CASSLWQVMNTGELFF. The CDR3 DNA reads TGTGCCAGCAGTTTATGGCAGGTCATGAACACCGGGGAGCTGTTTTTT.

The rearrangement uses TRBV30 and TRBJ1-4; D remains unclear. The CDR3 consists of 13 residues. Deletions cut 7 bases from V and 6 bases from J, with 15 bases between. Germline V gene lookup returns CDR1 GTSNPN and CDR2 SVGIG (reference sequence). The CDR3 DNA reads as TGTGCCTTAAGCACAGATCGAGATGAAAAACTGTTTTTT. As protein: CALSTDRDEKLFF.